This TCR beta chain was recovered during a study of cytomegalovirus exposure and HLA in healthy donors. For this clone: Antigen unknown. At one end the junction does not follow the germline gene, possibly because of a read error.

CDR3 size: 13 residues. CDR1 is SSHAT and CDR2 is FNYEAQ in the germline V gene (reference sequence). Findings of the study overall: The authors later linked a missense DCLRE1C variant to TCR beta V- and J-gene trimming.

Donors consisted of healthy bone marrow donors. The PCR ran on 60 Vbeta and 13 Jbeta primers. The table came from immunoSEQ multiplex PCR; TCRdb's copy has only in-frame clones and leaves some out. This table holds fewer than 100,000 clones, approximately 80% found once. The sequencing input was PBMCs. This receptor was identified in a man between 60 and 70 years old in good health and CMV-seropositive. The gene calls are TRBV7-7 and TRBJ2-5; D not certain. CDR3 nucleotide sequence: TGTGCTAGCAGCTTTCCGGGTCGAGAGACCCAGTACTTC. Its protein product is CASSFPGRETQYF.